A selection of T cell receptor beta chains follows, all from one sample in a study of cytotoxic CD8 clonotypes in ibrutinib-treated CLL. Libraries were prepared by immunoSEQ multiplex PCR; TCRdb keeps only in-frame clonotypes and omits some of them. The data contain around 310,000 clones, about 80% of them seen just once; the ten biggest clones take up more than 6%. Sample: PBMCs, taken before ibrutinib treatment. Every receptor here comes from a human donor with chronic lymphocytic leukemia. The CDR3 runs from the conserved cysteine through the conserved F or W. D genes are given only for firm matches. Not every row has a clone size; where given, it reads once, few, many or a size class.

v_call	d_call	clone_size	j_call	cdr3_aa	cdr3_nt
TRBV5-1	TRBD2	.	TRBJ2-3	CASSSRTSGRGTDTQYF	TGCGCCAGCAGTTCCCGGACTAGCGGGAGGGGCACAGATACGCAGTATTTT
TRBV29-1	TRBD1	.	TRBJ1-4	CSVSTGPGEKLFF	TGCAGCGTATCGACAGGGCCGGGTGAAAAACTGTTTTTT
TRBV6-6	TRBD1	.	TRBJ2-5	CASSTGVVYQETQYF	TGTGCCAGCAGTACAGGGGTTGTGTACCAAGAGACCCAGTACTTC
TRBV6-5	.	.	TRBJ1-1	CASSAGRRTEAFF	TGTGCCAGCAGTGCCGGACGGCGCACTGAAGCTTTCTTT
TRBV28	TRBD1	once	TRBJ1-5	CASRIQGSSYNQPQHF	TGTGCCAGCAGGATACAGGGGAGTAGTTACAATCAGCCCCAGCATTTT
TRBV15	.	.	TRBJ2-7	CATSGHTYEQYF	TGTGCCACCTCGGGTCACACCTACGAGCAGTACTTC
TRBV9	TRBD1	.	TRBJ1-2	CASSAQASGTGTGYTF	TGTGCCAGCAGCGCACAAGCCTCGGGGACAGGGACCGGCTACACCTTC
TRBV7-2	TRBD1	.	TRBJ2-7	CASSLASGTDPREQYF	TGTGCCAGCAGCTTAGCCTCCGGGACAGACCCTCGCGAGCAGTACTTC
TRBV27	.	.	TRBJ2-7	CASSLGSYGYEQYF	TGTGCCAGCAGTTTAGGGTCTTATGGATACGAGCAGTACTTC
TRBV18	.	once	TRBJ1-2	CASSIQRGGYGYTF	TGTGCCAGCTCAATACAAAGGGGTGGCTATGGCTACACCTTC
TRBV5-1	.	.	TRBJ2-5	CASGTSLQETQYF	TGCGCCAGCGGGACATCGCTCCAAGAGACCCAGTACTTC
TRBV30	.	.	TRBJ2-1	CAWSLASYGTHNEQFF	TGTGCCTGGAGTTTGGCTAGCTACGGAACCCACAATGAGCAGTTCTTC
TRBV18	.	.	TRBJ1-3	CASSPPGVSGNTIYF	TGTGCCAGCTCACCACCGGGAGTCTCTGGAAACACCATATATTTT
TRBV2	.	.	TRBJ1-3	CASRDIPGTQERVIGGNTIYF	TGTGCCAGCAGAGATATACCCGGGACACAAGAACGAGTAATCGGAGGAAACACCATATATTTT
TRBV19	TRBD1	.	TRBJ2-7	CASSIVVGQGYYEQYF	TGTGCCAGTAGTATAGTAGTAGGACAGGGATACTACGAGCAGTACTTC
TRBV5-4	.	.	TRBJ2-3	CASSNTPRPTDTQYF	TGTGCCAGCAGCAACACACCACGTCCCACAGATACGCAGTATTTT
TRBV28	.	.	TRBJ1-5	CASRYIAWTAFSSNQPQHF	TGTGCCAGCAGATATATCGCATGGACGGCATTCTCTAGCAATCAGCCCCAGCATTTT
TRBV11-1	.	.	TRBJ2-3	CASSHSGLSTDTQYF	TGTGCCAGCAGCCATAGCGGATTAAGCACAGATACGCAGTATTTT
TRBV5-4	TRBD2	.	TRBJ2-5	CASSWLAGVGETQYF	TGTGCCAGCAGCTGGCTAGCGGGAGTAGGGGAGACCCAGTACTTC
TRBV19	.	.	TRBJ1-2	CASSRNSPALNYGYTF	TGTGCCAGTAGTAGAAACTCACCGGCTTTAAACTATGGCTACACCTTC
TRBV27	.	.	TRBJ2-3	CASSSYTDTQYF	TGTGCCAGCAGTTCCTACACAGATACGCAGTATTTT
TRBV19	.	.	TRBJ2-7	CASSVPPGPRVEQYF	TGTGCCAGTAGTGTGCCTCCGGGACCCCGAGTCGAGCAGTACTTC
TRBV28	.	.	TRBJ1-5	CASSFRNGQPQHF	TGTGCCAGCAGTTTTAGAAACGGGCAGCCCCAGCATTTT
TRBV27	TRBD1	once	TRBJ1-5	CASSYTGGQPQHF	TGTGCCAGCAGTTACACAGGGGGGCAGCCCCAGCATTTT
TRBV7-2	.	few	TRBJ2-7	CASSSRRYEQYF	TGTGCCAGCAGCTCCCGCCGCTACGAGCAGTACTTC
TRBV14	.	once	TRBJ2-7	CASRGSGPSSYEQYF	TGTGCCAGCAGGGGAAGCGGGCCGAGCTCCTACGAGCAGTACTTC
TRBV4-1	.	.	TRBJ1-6	CASSQWTDYNSPLHF	TGCGCCAGCAGCCAATGGACAGACTATAATTCACCCCTCCACTTT
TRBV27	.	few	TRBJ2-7	CATSWGAQYEQYF	TGTGCCACCTCGTGGGGCGCGCAATACGAGCAGTACTTC
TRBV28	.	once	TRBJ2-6	CASSEQVSSGANVLTF	TGTGCCAGCAGTGAACAGGTTAGCTCTGGGGCCAACGTCCTGACTTTC
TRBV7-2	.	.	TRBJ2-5	CASILVRETQYF	TGTGCCAGCATCCTGGTCCGAGAGACCCAGTACTTC
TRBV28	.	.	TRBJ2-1	CATYGSPSYNEQFF	TGTGCTACTTACGGGAGCCCCTCCTACAATGAGCAGTTCTTC
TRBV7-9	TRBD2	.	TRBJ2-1	CASSFLGTSGDNEQFF	TGTGCCAGCAGCTTTCTTGGGACTAGTGGGGACAATGAGCAGTTCTTC
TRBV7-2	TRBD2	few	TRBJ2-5	CASSRELAGVFKTQYF	TGTGCCAGCAGCAGGGAACTAGCGGGAGTTTTTAAGACCCAGTACTTC
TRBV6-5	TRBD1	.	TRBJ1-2	CASSSGQGILGGYTF	TGTGCCAGCAGTTCGGGACAGGGGATTTTAGGAGGCTACACCTTC
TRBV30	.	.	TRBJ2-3	CAWSVGRVTSTDTQYF	TGTGCCTGGAGTGTGGGGCGGGTAACTAGCACAGATACGCAGTATTTT
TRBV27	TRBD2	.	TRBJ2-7	CASSLHEPTILAGVFYEQYF	TGTGCCAGCAGTTTACACGAACCAACTATCCTAGCGGGAGTTTTCTACGAGCAGTACTTC
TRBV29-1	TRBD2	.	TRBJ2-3	CSVEASGRTDTQYF	TGCAGCGTTGAGGCTAGCGGTCGCACAGATACGCAGTATTTT
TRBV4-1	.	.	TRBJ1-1	CASSQTGPRDTEAFF	TGCGCCAGCAGCCAAACCGGGCCAAGGGACACTGAAGCTTTCTTT
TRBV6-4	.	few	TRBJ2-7	CASSATTTVGEQYF	TGTGCCAGCAGTGCGACCACGACAGTCGGGGAGCAGTACTTC
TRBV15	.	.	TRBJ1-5	CATSRGEPGAQHF	TGTGCCACCAGCAGAGGGGAGCCCGGGGCCCAGCATTTT
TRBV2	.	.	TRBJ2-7	CASSDWQGTREQYF	TGTGCCAGCAGTGACTGGCAGGGAACGCGCGAGCAGTACTTC